This T cell receptor (beta chain) originates from a study of T cell clonotyping in hematopoietic cell transplantation (TCRdb year 2021). Study-wide context: Recipient samples taken before transplant were collected after cytoreduction. Recruitment of patients ran from late 2015 to January 2017, and follow-up continued until late 2020 or until death. A total of fewer than 150 blood samples were gathered in the study from 30 to 35 consecutive transplant recipients along with their related donors. The paper as a whole reports these results and caveats: The sample size was limited, and because cells were not sorted, the contributions of CD4 and CD8 repertoires could not be separated. Broader TCR repertoire diversity after transplant was predicted by Inverse Simpson Index values from donors and from recipients before transplant. Just a small fraction of recipient repertoires overlapped with donor repertoires, and more than 95% appeared de novo at the given depth. Recipient TCR diversity fell after transplant, with pathologically expanded clonotypes rising progressively from day 30 to day 180.

Sample time point, as interpreted from the label and publication: recipient sample about 28 days before transplant, after cytoreduction. Blood from recipients was drawn roughly 28 days before transplant, then again at days 30, 100 and 180 after transplant. Nuclei Lysis Solution was used to extract genomic DNA from fresh or cryopreserved unfractionated peripheral blood mononuclear cells. As to this clone: Its antigen specificity is not known. No base qualities exist here, and no much larger clone lies one base off it.

CDR1 and CDR2, looked up from the germline V gene (reference sequence), are PRHDT and FYEKMQ. A distance of 14 bases separates the germline ends of V and J, which lose 5 bases and 4 bases respectively. The CDR3 starts with the cysteine, ends with the phenylalanine, and has 15 residues. Only the CDR3 part of the read is kept: 45 bases, read in frame from the first base. The immunoSEQ assay, a bias-controlled multiplex PCR with V- and J-specific primers, was used to amplify TCR beta CDR3 regions from genomic DNA. In a second PCR step, a proprietary barcode and Illumina adapter sequences were attached to the CDR3 amplicons. An Illumina MiSeq instrument was used for sequencing of the CDR3 libraries. In the authors' own workflow: Export and quality control were handled in immunoSEQ Analyzer 3.0, while downstream analyses relied on R Bioconductor and Immunarch. Only productive rearrangements within the normalized downsampled data set were used in the calculation of repertoire metrics. In the normalized cohort, a clonotype counted as pathologically expanded if the clonotype was larger than 5 templates. Repertoire diversity was measured with the Inverse Simpson Index. CMV-specificity analyses were carried out on the non-normalized data set to capture all clonotypes. TCRdb obtained this table from immuneACCESS and retained in-frame rearrangements with V and J assigned. These tables miss some clones; where compared with another copy, unresolved V genes account for less than half of the shortfall, and the remainder is unexplained. That table furnishes V, J and clone size, whereas the DNA furnished D and trimming. For this sample the table gives tens of thousands of clones, of which approximately 95% were detected only once. The ten largest clonotypes hold 1.5% to 2% of the sample.

The TCR originated in a woman aged 45-59 years with acute myeloid leukemia. Some clones in this sample may be carry-over from other donors' samples. The sequence is built from TRBV13 and TRBJ2-2; a confident D gene designation cannot be given. The specimen was peripheral blood mononuclear cells, collected before stem cell transplant. The CDR3: CASSAEARSTGELFF. Here is the DNA: TGTGCCAGCAGCGCAGAGGCCCGTTCCACCGGGGAGCTGTTTTTT.